This T cell receptor beta chain was retrieved from a study of T cell responses to AZD1222 COVID-19 vaccine. Study-wide findings and caveats: In all cases, repertoires were sampled only after the peak T cell response. An increase in Spike-specific TCR breadth and depth was observed after two AZD1222 doses. A reported finding is that nearly half of spike-specific TCRs target unmutated variant regions. Spike-wide coverage was observed for vaccine-associated CD4 TCRs, with dominant responses at 160-218 and 743-854.

Germline V gene lookup returns CDR1 MNHEY and CDR2 SVGEGT. The germline V and J ends were trimmed by 4 bases and 2 bases, with 8 bases remaining between them. The CDR3 covers 13 residues. Sequencing was performed with immunoSEQ multiplex PCR; in TCRdb, only in-frame clones are kept and a portion is missing. The data hold some 100,000 clones, with approximately 87% observed a single time. To note about this clone: As yet, its antigen is unknown.

The starting material was peripheral blood, obtained on day 0 of AZD1222 vaccination. This receptor was obtained from an adult in good health. This sequence joins TRBV6-2 or TRBV6-3 and TRBJ1-2; D gene uncertain. The chain's CDR3 is CASSSNANYGYTF. For the CDR3, the DNA is TGTGCCAGCAGTTCCAACGCGAACTATGGCTACACCTTC.